This paragraph covers one TCR beta chain sequence. The data are from a study of blood T cell repertoires in COVID-19. Whole-study context: Samples representing acute and convalescent COVID-19 were sourced from the United States, Italy and Spain. Sources were T cells, B-cell-depleted T cells, or PBMCs; the material itself was cDNA or gDNA.

Authors' data handling: Scientists estimated how many nucleated cells there were by amplifying reference gene primers. TCRdb keeps only in-frame clones here, not all; method: immunoSEQ multiplex PCR. V and J calls plus clone size are reproduced from that table; the DNA served to infer D and trimming. The data hold 150,000 to 200,000 clones, with 75% to 90% observed a single time. The CDR3 runs 12 residues. Germline V gene sequence: CDR1 SQVTM, CDR2 ANQGSEA. The V and J ends lost 5 bases and 7 bases respectively, with 15 bases between them. This chain uses TRBV29-1 with TRBJ2-7; D is possibly TRBD1 (5 bases). Sequenced input: peripheral blood. The sequence derives from a human donor in a cohort sampled during active COVID-19. The CDR3 is CSVQGAREEQYF. CDR3 coding DNA: TGCAGCGTTCAAGGGGCCAGAGAGGAGCAGTACTTC.